These T cell receptor beta chains were read from a single sample in a study of cytomegalovirus exposure and HLA in healthy donors. Libraries were prepared by immunoSEQ multiplex PCR; TCRdb keeps only in-frame clonotypes and omits some of them. The sample contains 100,000 to 150,000 clones, approximately 88% of which appear only once. The sequencing sample was made of PBMCs. These receptors were obtained from a man younger than 35 in good health and CMV-seronegative. CDR3s include the opening cysteine and the closing phenylalanine or tryptophan. A D gene is named only where the DNA matches it firmly. Clone sizes are given selectively: once, few, many, or a class where the clone is expanded.

>TRBJ1-2|TRBV28|TRBD1|.
TGTGCCAGCAGTTTACCGGGACAGGGGGCGGATGTTGGCTACACCTTC
CASSLPGQGADVGYTF
>TRBJ2-5|TRBV28|TRBD2|.
TGTGCCAGCAGTCCCGGACTAGCGGGAGTTGAGACCCAGTACTTC
CASSPGLAGVETQYF
>TRBJ1-6|TRBV19|.|.
TGTGCCAGTAGTATCTCACAAGGGAGGAATTCACCCCTCCACTTT
CASSISQGRNSPLHF
>TRBJ1-1|TRBV11-2|TRBD1|.
TGTGCCAGCAGCTTGGACAGGAGAGGAAACGAGAAAGCTTTCTTT
CASSLDRRGNEKAFF
>TRBJ1-2|TRBV7-2|.|.
TGTGCCAGCAGCTTTTTGGCACCCTATGGCTACACCTTC
CASSFLAPYGYTF
>TRBJ2-7|TRBV7-9|TRBD1|.
TGTGCCAGCAGCTTATCCGGGACAGGAGTATCCTACGAGCAGTACTTC
CASSLSGTGVSYEQYF
>TRBJ1-4|TRBV27|TRBD1|.
TGTGCCAGCAGTTCGGGACAGGGGGGAGGAAAACTGTTTTTT
CASSSGQGGGKLFF
>TRBJ2-3|TRBV5-1|TRBD2|.
TGCGCCAGCAGCTTTTCTGCGGGAGGGCCCCCAGATACGCAGTATTTT
CASSFSAGGPPDTQYF
>TRBJ2-1|TRBV18|TRBD2|.
TGTGCCAGCTCACCGGCTAGCGGGAGTTCCTACAATGAGCAGTTCTTC
CASSPASGSSYNEQFF
>TRBJ2-7|TRBV7-9|.|few
TGTGCCAGCAGCTTGAGCGGGTCCTACGAGCAGTACTTC
CASSLSGSYEQYF
>TRBJ1-6|TRBV5-6|.|.
TGTGCCAGCAGCTTGAGGGAAGCGGGAAATTCACCCCTCCACTTT
CASSLREAGNSPLHF
>TRBJ1-2|TRBV27|TRBD1|once
TGTGCCAGCCGGGACAGGGGGCGGGATGGCTACACCTTC
CASRDRGRDGYTF
>TRBJ2-7|TRBV4-1|.|.
TGCGCCAGCAGCCAAGGACTAGTGGGCTACGAGCAGTACTTC
CASSQGLVGYEQYF
>TRBJ1-3|TRBV9|.|once
TGTGCCAGCAGCGAAACTATCACTGGAAACACCATATATTTT
CASSETITGNTIYF
>TRBJ2-5|TRBV29-1|.|.
TGCAGCGTTGTTGAGGCCCAAGAGACCCAGTACTTC
CSVVEAQETQYF
>TRBJ2-3|TRBV6-5|.|.
TGTGCCAGCAGTACCCGACTGCAGGGGTCAGATACGCAGTATTTT
CASSTRLQGSDTQYF
>TRBJ1-2|TRBV28|.|.
TGTGCCAGCAGTTTACTACGGGATTTTGGCTACACCTTC
CASSLLRDFGYTF
>TRBJ2-7|TRBV19|TRBD2|.
TGTGCCAGTAGTATTTTTGGACTAGCGGGAACCTACGAGCAGTACTTC
CASSIFGLAGTYEQYF
>TRBJ1-2|TRBV7-9|.|.
TGTGCCAGCAGCTTAAGCAACTATGGCTACACCTTC
CASSLSNYGYTF
>TRBJ1-1|TRBV29-1|.|.
TGCAGCGTTGAAACGCATTTGATCGAGACTGAAGCTTTCTTT
CSVETHLIETEAFF
>TRBJ2-2|TRBV6-5|.|.
TGTGCCAGCAGCCCCCAACAGGGCTCGGCCGGGGAGCTGTTTTTT
CASSPQQGSAGELFF
>TRBJ2-3|TRBV2|TRBD1|.
TGTGCCAGCAGATTCGGGACAGCCTTCACAGATACGCAGTATTTT
CASRFGTAFTDTQYF
>TRBJ1-3|TRBV28|TRBD1|.
TGTGCCACTGGAGGGACAGGGATTAAGGTGACCGGTAACACCATATATTTT
CATGGTGIKVTGNTIYF
>TRBJ2-7|TRBV6-6|TRBD1|.
TGTGCCAGCAGTTACTTTCAGGAGACAGGGGGCGAGCAGTACTTC
CASSYFQETGGEQYF
>TRBJ2-7|TRBV7-8|TRBD1|.
TGTGCCAGCAGCTTAGGGGTGGGACAGGGGCCCGGCGAGCAGTACTTC
CASSLGVGQGPGEQYF
>TRBJ1-1|TRBV27|.|.
TGTGCCAGCAGTTCGAACAGGTTAAACACTGAAGCTTTCTTT
CASSSNRLNTEAFF
>TRBJ2-2|TRBV2|TRBD2|.
TGTGCCAGCAGTTATAGGGGACTAGCGGGGAACACCGGGGAGCTGTTTTTT
CASSYRGLAGNTGELFF
>TRBJ2-4|TRBV6-1|.|.
TGTGCCAGCAGGACCCACAGGGCGGCCAAAAACATTCAGTACTTC
CASRTHRAAKNIQYF
>TRBJ2-7|TRBV19|.|.
TGTGCCAGTAGTATCCGCCGTGAGGGCCCCCGGTCATACGAGCAGTACTTC
CASSIRREGPRSYEQYF
>TRBJ2-1|TRBV5-1|TRBD2|.
TGCGCCAGCAGCAGCGGGACTAGCGGGAGGGGTGAGCAGTTCTTC
CASSSGTSGRGEQFF